This is a list of T cell receptor beta chains from one sample in a study of blood T cell repertoires in COVID-19. Profiling relied on immunoSEQ multiplex PCR, and the TCRdb table lists in-frame clones only, not all of them. There are more than 300,000 clones in the sample; approximately 90% occur only once, and about 10% lies in the top ten. Specimen: PBMCs or T cells enriched from blood (not recorded which). These TCRs come from a woman younger than 30 who had recovered from COVID-19. Both conserved end residues are part of each CDR3. The D gene is left open where the match is weak. The size entry is marked missing in some rows and otherwise reads once, few, many or a size class.

size,V,D,J,DNA,CDR3
-,TRBV24-1,TRBD2,TRBJ2-5,TGTGCCACCAGTGACCGTAGCGGGAGGGCCAGGGAGACCCAGTACTTC,CATSDRSGRARETQYF
-,TRBV6-1,-,TRBJ2-3,TGTGCCAGCAGTGAAGTGACAGGAAACACAGATACGCAGTATTTT,CASSEVTGNTDTQYF
-,TRBV27,-,TRBJ2-5,TGTGCCAGCAGTTTATTCGGGACTGGTTTAGAGACCCAGTACTTC,CASSLFGTGLETQYF
-,TRBV7-9,TRBD2,TRBJ2-5,TGTGCCAGCAGCTTAGCATACGGACTAGCGGTTAGGGAGACCCAGTACTTC,CASSLAYGLAVRETQYF
once,TRBV25-1,TRBD1,TRBJ1-4,TGTGCCAGCAACGACAGGGGGGTTGGTGAAAAACTGTTTTTT,CASNDRGVGEKLFF
-,TRBV11-1,TRBD1,TRBJ2-2,TGTGCCAGCAGCGGAGAGGACAGGCTGAACACCGGGGAGCTGTTTTTT,CASSGEDRLNTGELFF
once,TRBV6-4,-,TRBJ1-1,TGTGCCAGCAGTGACTCAGAGACAATAAACACTGAAGCTTTCTTT,CASSDSETINTEAFF
-,TRBV11-2,-,TRBJ2-7,TGTGCCAGCAGCTACAGGGTGGTCGGGACCTACGAGCAGTACTTC,CASSYRVVGTYEQYF
-,TRBV10-1,-,TRBJ2-7,TGCGCCAGCAGTGATGGCAGCTCCTACGAGCAGTACTTC,CASSDGSSYEQYF
-,TRBV7-6,TRBD1,TRBJ2-2,TGTGCCAGCAGCTTAGAGGGACAGGGCACCGGGGAGCTGTTTTTT,CASSLEGQGTGELFF
once,TRBV21-1,-,TRBJ2-1,TGTGCCAGCAGCAAGGCGGCCATTCTGGCGGGAGGGGTCGAGAATGAGCAGTTCTTC,CASSKAAILAGGVENEQFF
-,TRBV6-5,-,TRBJ2-7,TGTGCCGCAGGATTGTCCGAGCAGTACTTC,CAAGLSEQYF
-,TRBV27,-,TRBJ1-2,TGTGCCAGCAGTTTATTACCGCCCCTCGGCTATGGCTACACCTTC,CASSLLPPLGYGYTF